These T cell receptor beta chains were read from a single sample in a study of OX40 agonist ivuxolimab in advanced cancers. Data came from immunoSEQ multiplex PCR; TCRdb stores just in-frame clones and leaves some out. This table holds about 78,000 clones, 87% found once. The material sequenced was CD4+ or CD8+ T cells sorted from blood, taken in a trial of the OX40 agonist ivuxolimab. All receptors derive from an adult with an advanced solid tumor such as melanoma, head and neck, liver or kidney cancer. Each CDR3 is given with its conserved first and last residue. Each record gives: V gene, D gene, CDR3 length, J gene, clone size, CDR3 DNA, CDR3 protein. D genes are given only for firm matches. Expanded clones are given a class, and other clones once, few, many or no size at all.

TRBV7-9	NA	16	TRBJ2-7	NA	TGTGCCAGCAGCCTTTCCCTGACAGGGACTTCCTACGAGCAGTACTTC	CASSLSLTGTSYEQYF
TRBV5-6	NA	16	TRBJ1-1	NA	TGTGCCAGCAGCTTGGGTAGGGGTGGGAGAAAAACTGAAGCTTTCTTT	CASSLGRGGRKTEAFF
TRBV2	NA	13	TRBJ2-5	NA	TGTGCCAGCAGTGACGGGGCGGGGGAGACCCAGTACTTC	CASSDGAGETQYF
TRBV11-2	NA	16	TRBJ2-1	NA	TGTGCCAGCAGCTTAGATACTTTAGGTGTATACAATGAGCAGTTCTTC	CASSLDTLGVYNEQFF
TRBV19	NA	15	TRBJ2-2	NA	TGTGCCAGTAGTCGCCGTGACAGAAACACCGGGGAGCTGTTTTTT	CASSRRDRNTGELFF
TRBV19	TRBD1	14	TRBJ2-7	NA	TGTGCCAGTAGTATCGGGACAGGGGGGGTCGAGCAGTACTTC	CASSIGTGGVEQYF
TRBV15	NA	14	TRBJ2-5	NA	TGTGCCACCAGCAGAGGACAGCCGAAAGAGACCCAGTACTTC	CATSRGQPKETQYF
TRBV19	NA	15	TRBJ2-1	NA	TGTGCCAGTAGCGATCGGCGCGGAATAGACAATGAGCAGTTCTTC	CASSDRRGIDNEQFF
TRBV19	NA	13	TRBJ1-5	NA	TGTGCCAGTAGTACAGGATCGAATCAGCCCCAGCATTTT	CASSTGSNQPQHF
TRBV19	NA	14	TRBJ2-5	NA	TGTGCCAGTAGTACCACAGGGATTGGAGAGACCCAGTACTTC	CASSTTGIGETQYF
TRBV15	NA	17	TRBJ2-7	NA	TGTGCCACCAGCGGTAAGAGATCAGCTAGCGAGTCATCCGAGCAGTACTTC	CATSGKRSASESSEQYF
TRBV4-2	NA	13	TRBJ1-2	NA	TGTGCCAGCAGCCTCCCATCGGCTATTTGGTACACCTTC	CASSLPSAIWYTF
TRBV7-9	NA	14	TRBJ1-5	once	TGTGCCAGCGACTTAGGTTTTGAGAATCAGCCCCAGCATTTT	CASDLGFENQPQHF
TRBV5-1	NA	13	TRBJ2-2	NA	TGCGCCAGCAGCTTGTATTCCACCGGGGAGCTGTTTTTT	CASSLYSTGELFF
TRBV10-3	NA	11	TRBJ2-1	NA	TGTGCCATCAGTGATCTGACGGAGCAGTTCTTC	CAISDLTEQFF
TRBV4-1	TRBD1	16	TRBJ1-2	NA	TGCGCCAGCAGCCAAGGGACAGGAGTTACAGACTATGGCTACACCTTC	CASSQGTGVTDYGYTF
TRBV14	NA	19	TRBJ2-1	NA	TGTGCCAGCAGCCAAGATGTAGTGATGGACCTCGGGGGCTACAATGAGCAGTTCTTC	CASSQDVVMDLGGYNEQFF
TRBV7-9	NA	14	TRBJ2-5	NA	TGTGCCAGCAGCTTAGTCGCCCCCGCGGGGACCCAGTACTTC	CASSLVAPAGTQYF
TRBV28	TRBD1	18	TRBJ1-1	NA	TGTGCCAGCAGTTCCCCCCGGGGACAGGGGGGACTGTACACTGAAGCTTTCTTT	CASSSPRGQGGLYTEAFF
TRBV5-3	NA	16	TRBJ2-7	once	TGTGCCAGAAGCCCGCGCGGGGTCCACGAACAATACGAGCAGTACTTC	CARSPRGVHEQYEQYF
TRBV7-9	NA	18	TRBJ1-3	NA	TGTGCCAGCAGCTTATCTGCAGCCAGGGGTTACTCTGGAAACACCATATATTTT	CASSLSAARGYSGNTIYF
TRBV15	NA	15	TRBJ2-3	NA	TGTGCCACCAGCAGAGATGGACGTAGCACAGATACGCAGTATTTT	CATSRDGRSTDTQYF
TRBV19	NA	14	TRBJ1-2	once	TGTGCCAGTAGTCCCGGGAGGGGCAACTATGGCTACACCTTC	CASSPGRGNYGYTF
TRBV29-1	NA	13	TRBJ1-1	few	TGCAGCGTTGAGAGGACTGAGAACACTGAAGCTTTCTTT	CSVERTENTEAFF
TRBV7-7	TRBD1	15	TRBJ2-5	NA	TGTGCCAGCAGCTTGGGAACAGGGGGTTGGGAGACCCAGTACTTC	CASSLGTGGWETQYF
TRBV6-6	NA	14	TRBJ2-7	NA	TGTGCCAGCAGAAGACAACAGGAGTCCTACGAGCAGTACTTC	CASRRQQESYEQYF
TRBV5-5	NA	17	TRBJ1-1	NA	TGTGCCAGCAGCCCCGGGGGGGGACCTTTCATGAACACTGAAGCTTTCTTT	CASSPGGGPFMNTEAFF
TRBV5-4	NA	14	TRBJ1-2	NA	TGTGCCAGCTGGAGACCGGGTGAACACTATGGCTACACCTTC	CASWRPGEHYGYTF
TRBV5-1	TRBD2	16	TRBJ2-3	NA	TGCGCCAGCAGCTTGGCACTAGCGGGAGGCCCAGATACGCAGTATTTT	CASSLALAGGPDTQYF
TRBV7-2	NA	16	TRBJ1-2	NA	TGTGCCAGCAGCTTAGAAGTGGTGACAGACCTCTATGGCTACACCTTC	CASSLEVVTDLYGYTF
TRBV18	NA	13	TRBJ1-2	NA	TGTGCCAGCTCACTGAGGACCGGAGATGGCTACACCTTC	CASSLRTGDGYTF
TRBV19	TRBD1	14	TRBJ1-6	once	TGTGCCAGTAGTACGGGACAGGGGGAATCACCCCTCCACTTT	CASSTGQGESPLHF
TRBV10-3	NA	11	TRBJ2-5	few	TGTGCCACCTCGAGACAAGAGACCCAGTACTTC	CATSRQETQYF
TRBV18	NA	16	TRBJ2-5	NA	TGTGCCAGCTCACCACCGGGGGCTGGCAGGGCAGAGACCCAGTACTTC	CASSPPGAGRAETQYF
TRBV25-1	TRBD1	14	TRBJ2-2	few	TGTGCCACCGGGGACAGGGCGAACACCGGGGAGCTGTTTTTT	CATGDRANTGELFF
TRBV2	NA	15	TRBJ2-1	NA	TGTGCCAGCAGTGCAGGGAGGCCCCTTTACAATGAGCAGTTCTTC	CASSAGRPLYNEQFF
TRBV7-2	NA	14	TRBJ2-7	NA	TGTGCCAGCAGCTTAGGCAGGGAATATTACGAGCAGTACTTC	CASSLGREYYEQYF
TRBV18	TRBD2	16	TRBJ2-1	NA	TGTGCCAGCTCAAAACTACTAGCGGGCCTCTACAATGAGCAGTTCTTC	CASSKLLAGLYNEQFF
TRBV7-9	TRBD2	16	TRBJ2-2	NA	TGTGCCAGCAGCCCCCGCGGGAGCTCGAACACCGGGGAGCTGTTTTTT	CASSPRGSSNTGELFF
TRBV5-5	NA	13	TRBJ2-2	once	TGTGCCAGCAGCTTACGCAACACCGGGGAGCTGTTTTTT	CASSLRNTGELFF
TRBV6-4	TRBD1	16	TRBJ1-2	medium-sized	TGTGCCAGCAGTGACTCTGCCGGGACAGGCCCCGGAGGCTACACCTTC	CASSDSAGTGPGGYTF
TRBV7-8	TRBD2	16	TRBJ2-1	NA	TGTGCCAGCAGCTTAGTGCCGGGGGGGTCCTACAATGAGCAGTTCTTC	CASSLVPGGSYNEQFF
TRBV23-1	TRBD1	15	TRBJ2-7	NA	TGCGCCAGCAGTCAAGAGACAGGGGGTGGCGGGGAGCAGTACTTC	CASSQETGGGGEQYF
TRBV30	NA	13	TRBJ2-7	NA	TGTGCCTGGAGTTCTTCGGAAATCTACGAGCAGTACTTC	CAWSSSEIYEQYF
TRBV28	NA	14	TRBJ2-7	NA	TGTGCCAGCAGCAGAGGAAGGACAGTCTACGAGCAGTACTTC	CASSRGRTVYEQYF
TRBV11-1	NA	15	TRBJ1-3	NA	TGTGCCAGCAGCCTAACTCGGACATCTGGAAACACCATATATTTT	CASSLTRTSGNTIYF
TRBV14	TRBD1	16	TRBJ1-2	NA	TGTGCCAGCAGCCCCCGTTTACAGGGGGCGCAGAATGGCTACACCTTC	CASSPRLQGAQNGYTF
TRBV28	NA	14	TRBJ2-7	NA	TGTGCCAGCAGGACTGGGGACGGAACCTACGAGCAGTACTTC	CASRTGDGTYEQYF
TRBV27	NA	17	TRBJ1-5	NA	TGTGCCAGCAGTGCAACCGGGACATGGTATAGCAATCAGCCCCAGCATTTT	CASSATGTWYSNQPQHF
TRBV28	NA	12	TRBJ1-2	NA	TGTGCCAGCAACTTGGGGGGATATGGCTACACCTTC	CASNLGGYGYTF
TRBV5-6	NA	17	TRBJ2-7	NA	TGTGCCAGCGGATACGGGAGTGACAGTTTTCTCTCCTACGAGCAGTACTTC	CASGYGSDSFLSYEQYF
TRBV2	NA	14	TRBJ2-1	NA	TGTGCCAGCAGTGAGCTCGCTTGGGGGAGTGAGCAGTTCTTC	CASSELAWGSEQFF
TRBV7-2	NA	16	TRBJ2-1	NA	TGTGCCAGCAGCTTTCCCGCCGCCCGCACCTACAATGAGCAGTTCTTC	CASSFPAARTYNEQFF